The following is a T cell receptor (beta chain) sequence with its context. Its antigen is still unknown. No much larger clone is present one base from it, and per-base qualities are unavailable. Donors were a few dozen systemically healthy Caucasian individuals from Russia aged roughly 6 to 90 years. Ten milliliters of peripheral blood were drawn from each donor into EDTA-treated Vacutainer tubes. Ficoll-Paque density-gradient centrifugation was used to isolate PBMCs, with at least 6.5 million per sample. Trizol reagent was used to extract total RNA from PBMCs, with at least 5.5 micrograms per sample. The percentages of naive CD45RAhigh/CD27high T cells were determined by flow cytometry on a PBMC aliquot from every donor. Counted from cysteine to phenylalanine, this CDR3 has 15 amino acids. The DNA shown is the 45-base CDR3, in frame from base 1. CDR1 and CDR2 are drawn from the germline V gene: MNHEY, SVGEGT. V sheds 3 bases and J sheds 3 bases, leaving 14 bases between their ends.

The library was obtained by 5' RACE. A second 7 to 11 cycle PCR used a sample-barcoded 5' primer and a J-beta primer mix. A unique molecular identifier was introduced onto each TCR beta cDNA molecule by a template-switch 5' adaptor carrying 12 random nucleotides. Each sample yielded at least 3 million CDR3-containing paired-end reads. First-strand cDNA synthesis was performed from all RNA using the Mint cDNA synthesis kit, with priming by a TRBC-specific oligonucleotide. Following uracil-DNA glycosylase treatment, all cDNA underwent a first 18-cycle PCR with the universal primers M1SS and BC2_uni_R. Under the source paper's analysis protocol: For normalization, 1 million high-quality reads, each with a distinct molecular identifier, were randomly selected from each sample. Reads sharing molecular identifiers were discarded rather than binned into consensus sequences. MiTCR, set to a Q25 quality threshold and the strictest error-elimination algorithm, was used for CDR3 identification, clonotype clustering and error correction. A nonparametric unseen species model with Euler transformation was used to estimate a lower bound on total TCR beta diversity. The raw public reads went through TCRdb reprocessing: fastp at Q25, MiXCR clone calling, in-frame beta chains kept. Rows merge per CDR3 protein into single entries with the most common DNA and genes. None of the V and J calls come from the authors' own analysis; TCRdb made them. For this sample there are roughly 1.9 million distinct CDR3 sequences; roughly two fifths appear just once. The biggest ten clones account for 23% of the sample.

This sample stems from a study of blood T cells in healthy people across ages (dated by TCRdb to the mid-2010s). The study in broad terms: In model experiments, roughly one uniquely barcoded TCR beta cDNA molecule per two T cells was captured by template switching. To avoid experimental bias, donors of different ages were randomly spread across the sequencing lanes. Age-related changes in TCR beta repertoire diversity were measured in the study by deep sequencing normalized with unique cDNA molecular identifiers. Donors were grouped into four age groups: young (average 16 years), middle-aged (around 39), aged (roughly 67) and long-lived (about 89). Using the same blood draw, the study looked at two additional independent replicas of 1 million unique cDNA reads for two donors, one aged 18 to 30 and the other aged 80 or older. General study outcomes and caveats: Observed TCR beta diversity per million T cells fell roughly linearly with age, and a significant reduction was already apparent by age around 39. The CMV infection status of donors was not known, potentially confounding age-related changes in expanded clonotypes. Bulk unsorted PBMC profiling prevented conclusive comparison of naive and antigen-experienced compartments. The long-lived group showed more naive CD4+ T cells, fewer expanded clones and increased TCR diversity than the aged group, suggesting age selection. Estimates of total diversity based on one million sequenced T cells were regarded as lower bounds and as underestimates. The percentage of naive T cells measured by flow cytometry correlated strongly with observed TCR beta diversity.

The sequence came from a human donor in good health. The sample taken for sequencing was blood. The chain is made from TRBV6-2 or TRBV6-3 and TRBJ1-2; the D segment cannot be called with confidence. The CDR3 here reads CASSYGVDQYYGYTF. The DNA reads TGTGCCAGCAGTTATGGAGTGGATCAGTACTATGGCTACACCTTC.